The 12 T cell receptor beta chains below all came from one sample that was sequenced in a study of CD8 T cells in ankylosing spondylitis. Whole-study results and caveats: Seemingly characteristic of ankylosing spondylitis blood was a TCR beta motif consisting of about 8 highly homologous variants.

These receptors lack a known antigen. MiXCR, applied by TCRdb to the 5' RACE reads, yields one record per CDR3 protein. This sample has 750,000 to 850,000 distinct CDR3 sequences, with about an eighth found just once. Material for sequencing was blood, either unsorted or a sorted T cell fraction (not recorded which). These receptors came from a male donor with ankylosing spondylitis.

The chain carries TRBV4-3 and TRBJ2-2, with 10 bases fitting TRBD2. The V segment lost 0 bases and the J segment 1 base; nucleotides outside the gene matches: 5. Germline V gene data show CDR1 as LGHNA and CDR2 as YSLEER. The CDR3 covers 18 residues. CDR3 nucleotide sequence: TGCGCCAGCAGCCAAGAACCTAGCGGGAGTTGGAACACCGGGGAGCTGTTTTTT. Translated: CASSQEPSGSWNTGELFF.

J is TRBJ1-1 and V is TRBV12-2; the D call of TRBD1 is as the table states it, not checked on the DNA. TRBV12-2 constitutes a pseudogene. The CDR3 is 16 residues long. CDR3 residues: CASRPHAGTGGTEAFF. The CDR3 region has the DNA TGTGCAAGTCGTCCCCATGCCGGGACAGGGGGCACTGAAGCTTTCTTT.

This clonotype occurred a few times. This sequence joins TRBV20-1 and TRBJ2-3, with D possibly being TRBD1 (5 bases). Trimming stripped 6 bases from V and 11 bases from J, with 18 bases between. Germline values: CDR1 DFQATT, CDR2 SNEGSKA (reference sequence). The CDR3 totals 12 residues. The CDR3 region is CSAPRVGQGQYF. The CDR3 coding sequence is TGCAGTGCCCCGCGCGTGGGGCAGGGGCAGTATTTT.

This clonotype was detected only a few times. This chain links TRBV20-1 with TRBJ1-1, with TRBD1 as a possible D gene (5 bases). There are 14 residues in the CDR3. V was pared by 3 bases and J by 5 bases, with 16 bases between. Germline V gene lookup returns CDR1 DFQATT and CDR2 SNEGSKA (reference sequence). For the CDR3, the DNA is TGCAGTGCTAGCCAGGACCCCTCAGGGACTGAAGCTTTCTTT. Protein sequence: CSASQDPSGTEAFF.

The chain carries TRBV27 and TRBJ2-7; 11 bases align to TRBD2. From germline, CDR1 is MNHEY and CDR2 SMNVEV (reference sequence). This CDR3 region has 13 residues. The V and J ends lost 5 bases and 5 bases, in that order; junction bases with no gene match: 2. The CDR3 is CASSRSGGDEQYF. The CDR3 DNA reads TGTGCCAGCAGTCGTAGCGGGGGGGACGAGCAGTACTTC.

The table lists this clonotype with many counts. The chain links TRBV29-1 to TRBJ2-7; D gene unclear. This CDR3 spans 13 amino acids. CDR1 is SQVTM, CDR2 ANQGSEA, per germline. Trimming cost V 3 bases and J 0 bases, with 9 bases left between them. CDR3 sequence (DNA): TGCAGCGTTGAGGGGAAGTTCTCCTACGAGCAGTACTTC. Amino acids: CSVEGKFSYEQYF.

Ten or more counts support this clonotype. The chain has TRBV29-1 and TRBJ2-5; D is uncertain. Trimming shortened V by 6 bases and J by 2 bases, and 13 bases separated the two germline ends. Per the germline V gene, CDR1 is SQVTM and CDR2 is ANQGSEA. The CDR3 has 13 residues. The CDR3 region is CSVSRTVQETQYF. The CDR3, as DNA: TGCAGCGTGAGTAGGACCGTTCAAGAGACCCAGTACTTC.

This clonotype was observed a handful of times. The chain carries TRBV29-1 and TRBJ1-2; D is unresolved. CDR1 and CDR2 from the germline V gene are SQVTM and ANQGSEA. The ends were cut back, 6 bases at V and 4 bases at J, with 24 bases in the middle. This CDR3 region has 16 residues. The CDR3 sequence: CSVDPGQGFMGYGYTF. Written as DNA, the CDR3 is TGCAGCGTAGACCCGGGCCAAGGGTTTATGGGCTATGGCTACACCTTC.

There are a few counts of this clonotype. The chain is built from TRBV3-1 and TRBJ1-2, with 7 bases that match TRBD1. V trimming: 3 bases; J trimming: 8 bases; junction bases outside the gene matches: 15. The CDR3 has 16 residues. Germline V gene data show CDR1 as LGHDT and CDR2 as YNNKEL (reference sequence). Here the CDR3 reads CASSQRLTGATGGYTF. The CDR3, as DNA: TGTGCCAGCAGCCAGCGACTAACAGGGGCGACGGGGGGCTACACCTTC.

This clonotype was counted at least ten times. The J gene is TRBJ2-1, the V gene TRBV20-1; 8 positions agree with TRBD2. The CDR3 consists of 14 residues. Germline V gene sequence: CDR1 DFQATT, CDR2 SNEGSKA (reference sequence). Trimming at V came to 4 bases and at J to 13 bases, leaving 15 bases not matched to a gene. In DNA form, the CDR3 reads TGCAGTGCTATCCGGGAGGGCCTAGACACCCCACAGTTCTTC. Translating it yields CSAIREGLDTPQFF.

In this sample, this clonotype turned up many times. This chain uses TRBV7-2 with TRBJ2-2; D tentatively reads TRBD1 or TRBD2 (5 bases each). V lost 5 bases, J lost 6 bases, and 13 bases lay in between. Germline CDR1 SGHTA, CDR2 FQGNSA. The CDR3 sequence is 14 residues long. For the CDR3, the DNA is TGTGCCAGCAGCCTACTGATGGGACCCGGGGAGCTGTTTTTT. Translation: CASSLLMGPGELFF.

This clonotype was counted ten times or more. CDR3 in DNA: TGCAGCGTTGGAGGACTAGCGGGATCCTACGAGCAGTACTTC. Translating gives CSVGGLAGSYEQYF. This chain uses TRBV29-1 with TRBJ2-7, with 12 bases that match TRBD2. V was clipped by 4 bases and J by 1 base; unmatched bases: 2. This CDR3 contains 14 residues. CDR1 is SQVTM and CDR2 is ANQGSEA in the germline V gene.